This entry features one T cell receptor (beta chain) sequence. The CDR3 totals 16 residues. Per germline, CDR1 SNHLY and CDR2 FYNNEI. V was pared by 1 base and J by 0 bases, with 7 bases between. The sample originates from a study of Ad26.COV2.S vaccination and SARS-CoV-2 variants. Libraries were prepared by immunoSEQ multiplex PCR; TCRdb keeps only in-frame clonotypes and omits some of them. Seen here are 330,000 or so clones, about nine tenths observed once, and the top ten hold about 5.4%. The sample's treatment: roughly 18 received Ad26.COV2.S at low or high dose, single or two shots; five or six received placebo; per-sample allocation not given. On day 63 after the first injection, vaccine and placebo recipients gave samples.

This rearrangement joins TRBV2 to TRBJ1-6; D is unresolved. The receptor's source is a person between 18 and 59 years old who received the Ad26.COV2.S COVID-19 vaccine or a placebo. Sample: peripheral blood, taken in a trial of Ad26.COV2.S vaccine versus placebo. The CDR3: CASSEDESSYNSPLHF. The CDR3 DNA follows: TGTGCCAGCAGTGAAGACGAGAGCTCCTATAATTCACCCCTCCACTTT.